This TCR beta chain was recorded in a study of OX40 agonist ivuxolimab in advanced cancers. The V gene's germline CDR1 is SGDLS and CDR2 YYNGEE. Trimming removed 1 base from V and 0 bases from J, with 10 bases in between. The CDR3 totals 15 residues. The method was immunoSEQ multiplex PCR; TCRdb's version includes in-frame clones alone and lacks a portion of them. The table has 45,000 to 50,000 clones, about four fifths seen once. This sample comprised CD4+ or CD8+ T cells sorted from blood, obtained in a trial of the OX40 agonist ivuxolimab. The source is an adult with an advanced solid tumor such as melanoma, head and neck, liver or kidney cancer. V usage is TRBV9 and J usage is TRBJ2-5; D is uncertain. The CDR3 nucleotides read TGTGCCAGCAGCGTAAACCCCTCAGACCAAGAGACCCAGTACTTC. Amino acid sequence: CASSVNPSDQETQYF.